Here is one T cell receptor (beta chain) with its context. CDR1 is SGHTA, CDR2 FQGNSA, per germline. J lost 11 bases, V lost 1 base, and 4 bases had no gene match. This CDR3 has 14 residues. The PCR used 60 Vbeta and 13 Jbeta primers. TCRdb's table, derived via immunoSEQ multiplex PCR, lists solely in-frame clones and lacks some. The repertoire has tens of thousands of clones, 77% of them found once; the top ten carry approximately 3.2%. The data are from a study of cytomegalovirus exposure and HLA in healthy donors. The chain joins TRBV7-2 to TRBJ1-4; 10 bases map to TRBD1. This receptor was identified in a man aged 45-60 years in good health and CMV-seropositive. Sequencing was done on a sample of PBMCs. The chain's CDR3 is CASSLEGQGRKLFF. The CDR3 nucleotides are TGTGCCAGCAGCTTAGAGGGACAGGGGAGGAAACTGTTTTTT.